The 27 T cell receptor beta chains presented below share a single source sample, sequenced in a study of blood T cell repertoires in COVID-19. Method: immunoSEQ multiplex PCR; TCRdb's copy keeps in-frame clones and lacks some. The sample has approximately 270,000 clones, about nine tenths seen once. Input material: peripheral blood. Source of these receptors: a man aged 40-55 years with active or convalescent COVID-19.

The rearrangement uses TRBV2 and TRBJ1-1; D perhaps matches TRBD1 (6 bases). CDR1 and CDR2 from the germline V gene are SNHLY and FYNNEI. This CDR3 region has 14 residues. V lost 6 bases and J 2 bases, leaving 13 bases between the germline ends. The CDR3 DNA reads TGTGCCAGCAGACCACAGGGATTAAACACTGAAGCTTTCTTT. Its translation: CASRPQGLNTEAFF. Full variable domain (outside the CDR3, taken from reference TRBV2 and TRBJ1-1): EPEVTQTPSHQVTQMGQEVILRCVPISNHLYFYWYRQILGQKVEFLVSFYNNEISEKSEIFDDQFSVERPDGSNFTLKIRSTKLEDSAMYFCASRPQGLNTEAFFGQGTRLTVV.

J is TRBJ1-1 and V is TRBV10-3; D gene uncertain. CDR1 is ENHRY and CDR2 is SYGVKD in the germline V gene. The CDR3 has 11 amino acids. Deletions cut 11 bases from V and 3 bases from J, with 10 bases between. The CDR3 coding sequence is TGTGCCGCGGGAAGGGACACTGAAGCTTTCTTT. Translation gives CAAGRDTEAFF.

This clone was picked up one time. This sequence joins TRBV9 and TRBJ2-1; perhaps TRBD2 as D (6 bases). This CDR3 spans 16 amino acids. Germline CDR1 is SGDLS and CDR2 is YYNGEE. The V end lost 4 bases, the J end lost 4 bases, and 18 bases lay between the germline ends. The CDR3 protein is CASSYSMGGGYNEQFF. The CDR3 nucleotides read TGTGCCAGCAGCTACTCAATGGGGGGAGGATACAATGAGCAGTTCTTC.

The chain is built from TRBV29-1 and TRBJ1-1; D is unclear. V gave up 4 bases and J gave up 4 bases, with 16 bases separating them. The length of the CDR3 is 14 residues. Germline loops: CDR1 SQVTM, CDR2 ANQGSEA. CDR3 nucleotides: TGCAGCGTTGGCTTCGGGGTCGGGAGCACTGAAGCTTTCTTT. Amino acids: CSVGFGVGSTEAFF.

The rearrangement joins TRBV5-5 to TRBJ1-6; D gene unclear. From germline, CDR1 is SGHKS and CDR2 YYEKEE (reference sequence). Trimming took 5 bases from V and 0 from J, leaving 18 bases between them. The CDR3 loop spans 18 amino acids. The CDR3 reads CASSPNGEQSSYNSPLHF. Written as DNA, the CDR3 is TGTGCCAGCAGTCCAAACGGGGAACAGAGCTCCTATAATTCACCCCTCCACTTT.

V is TRBV5-1 and J is TRBJ2-2; D not resolved. Looked up from germline, CDR1 is SGHRS and CDR2 is YFSETQ. V lost 3 bases to trimming and J lost 2 bases, with 14 bases between them. The CDR3 has 16 amino acids. CDR3 amino acids: CASSSTRDTNTGELFF. In nucleotides, the CDR3 is TGCGCCAGCAGCTCGACCCGAGACACTAACACCGGGGAGCTGTTTTTT.

This clone was counted between two and nine times. This sequence joins TRBV19 and TRBJ1-1; D is unresolved. This CDR3 is 14 amino acids long. V was clipped by 3 bases and J by 1 base, with 9 bases between them. Germline CDR1 and CDR2: LNHDA and SQIVND (reference sequence). The CDR3 sequence is CASSISVGNTEAFF. The CDR3 nucleotides are TGTGCCAGTAGTATCTCGGTCGGGAACACTGAAGCTTTCTTT.

The rearrangement uses TRBV24-1 and TRBJ2-7, with TRBD2 as a possible D gene (6 bases). The CDR3 length is 11 residues. Germline CDR1 reads KGHDR; CDR2 reads SFDVKD. V lost 6 bases, J lost 5 bases, and 7 bases lay in between. CDR3 nucleotides: TGTGCCACCAGTCGGGGGAACGAGCAGTACTTC. Translation gives CATSRGNEQYF.

This clone was detected only a few times. The genes are TRBV11-3 and TRBJ2-3, with 11 bases fitting TRBD2. J was trimmed by 4 bases and V by 5 bases; bases with no gene match: 8. The CDR3 covers 16 residues. Germline-derived CDR1 and CDR2 are SGHNT and YENEEA. In DNA, the CDR3 is TGTGCCAGCAGCGCGATGCTAGCGGGAGGACCAGATACGCAGTATTTT. Its translation is CASSAMLAGGPDTQYF.

This sequence joins TRBV27 and TRBJ2-7; 13 nucleotides line up with TRBD2. Germline assignment: CDR1 MNHEY and CDR2 SMNVEV (reference sequence). Trimming cost V 2 bases and J 2 bases; bases outside gene matches: 0. The CDR3 totals 15 residues. For the CDR3, the DNA is TGTGCCAGCAGTTTAACTAGCGGGAGGGCCTACGAGCAGTACTTC. Protein product: CASSLTSGRAYEQYF.

For the CDR3, the DNA is TGTGCCAGCAGGGGACTCGGGGACACTGAAGCTTTCTTT. This codes for CASRGLGDTEAFF. The V call is TRBV6-5, the J call TRBJ1-1, with a weak D call TRBD1 (5 bases). V lost 6 bases, J lost 3 bases, and 11 bases lay in between. The germline gives CDR1 MNHEY, CDR2 SVGAGI. This CDR3 contains 13 residues.

The chain couples TRBV5-4 to TRBJ2-3; D perhaps matches TRBD1 (6 bases). The CDR3 has 14 residues. Germline V CDR1 and CDR2: SGHNT, YYREEE (reference sequence). V gave up 4 bases and J gave up 7 bases, with 16 bases separating them. CDR3 nucleotide sequence: TGTGCCAGCAGCCCAGGGGCATCATCTTATACGCAGTATTTT. It translates to CASSPGASSYTQYF.

The rearrangement links TRBV10-1 to TRBJ1-3, with 7 bases fitting TRBD1. The CDR3 runs 12 residues. After removal of 8 bases from V and 4 bases from J, the junction contained 2 bases not matched to a gene. Looked up from germline, CDR1 is WNHNN and CDR2 is SYGVQD (reference sequence). CDR3 coding DNA: TGCGCCAGCGAGGGACAGGGAAACACCATATATTTT. Encoded protein: CASEGQGNTIYF.

V is TRBV19 and J is TRBJ2-7, with TRBD2 matching over 7 bases. The length of the CDR3 is 12 residues. CDR1 and CDR2 from the germline V gene are LNHDA and SQIVND (reference sequence). V shed 7 bases, J shed 7 bases, and the junction held 7 bases outside the gene matches. For the CDR3, the DNA is TGTGCCAGTACCGGGGGAGCGGGGGAGCAGTACTTC. This translates into CASTGGAGEQYF.

This clone was seen once. This chain connects TRBV4-2 to TRBJ2-3; 10 nucleotides align to TRBD2. V lost 6 bases to trimming and J lost 4 bases; unmatched junction nucleotides: 7. The CDR3 covers 15 residues. Germline-derived CDR1 and CDR2 are LGHNA and YNFKEQ. The CDR3 protein is CASRGSGRVADTQYF. The CDR3 DNA reads as TGTGCCAGCAGAGGAAGCGGGAGGGTGGCAGATACGCAGTATTTT.

This clone was seen only a few times. The CDR3 region is CASSLGQGNSPLHF. CDR3 in DNA: TGTGCCAGCAGCTTGGGGCAGGGGAATTCACCCCTCCACTTT. V gene TRBV5-4 combines with J gene TRBJ1-6, with a possible D match to TRBD1 (6 bases). Germline V gene data show CDR1 as SGHNT and CDR2 as YYREEE (reference sequence). CDR3 length: 14 amino acids. The ends were cut back, 0 bases at V and 7 bases at J, with 8 bases in the middle.

The chain is built from TRBV23-1 and TRBJ2-7; 11 nucleotides match TRBD2. TRBV23-1 is an open reading frame whose function is uncertain. This CDR3 has 16 amino acids. V was clipped by 2 bases and J by 0 bases; unmatched bases: 3. CDR3 region: CASSQPLAGGSYEQYF. As DNA, the CDR3 is TGCGCCAGCAGTCAACCCCTAGCGGGAGGCTCCTACGAGCAGTACTTC.

The gene calls are TRBV11-2 and TRBJ2-1, with D unclear. V shed 4 bases and J shed 7 bases, with 5 bases lying between them. This CDR3 spans 11 amino acids. Germline V gives CDR1 SGHAT, CDR2 FQNNGV. The CDR3, as DNA: TGTGCCAGCAGCTACAAAAATGAGCAGTTCTTC. Protein: CASSYKNEQFF.

This clone was found once. The chain combines TRBV29-1 with TRBJ2-1, with 8 bases aligning to TRBD2. This CDR3 comprises 12 residues. Germline V gene data show CDR1 as SQVTM and CDR2 as ANQGSEA. With 4 bases clipped from V and 8 bases from J, the junction kept 4 bases outside the gene matches. CDR3 in DNA: TGCAGCGTTGTTCCTAGCGGGCATGAGCAGTTCTTC. Amino acid sequence: CSVVPSGHEQFF.

J is TRBJ2-2 and V is TRBV11-2; no definite D call. Germline V lookup: CDR1 SGHAT, CDR2 FQNNGV. The V gene lost 1 base and the J gene lost 8 bases, with 5 bases spanning the gap. The CDR3 is 12 amino acids. CDR3 coding DNA: TGTGCCAGCAGCTTAGCAGGAGGGGAGCTGTTTTTT. Translated: CASSLAGGELFF.

The DNA for the CDR3 is TGTGCCAGCAGCTTGCAAGACATAACAGATACGCAGTATTTT. Translated, it gives CASSLQDITDTQYF. The V call is TRBV5-6, the J call TRBJ2-3; no clear D gene. The CDR3 is made up of 14 amino acids. V was shortened by 1 base and J by 3 bases, with 9 bases between the two germline ends. Germline V gene sequence: CDR1 SGHDT, CDR2 YYEEEE.

The V call is TRBV9, the J call TRBJ1-6; the D is unclear. With 3 bases removed from V and 7 bases from J, the gap between germline ends came to 11 bases. The CDR3 length is 14 residues. The germline V gene has CDR1 SGDLS and CDR2 YYNGEE. The CDR3: CASSESGSNSPLHF. DNA for the CDR3: TGTGCCAGCAGCGAGTCGGGGAGCAATTCACCCCTCCACTTT.

This clone was picked up one time. The chain has TRBV5-4 and TRBJ1-1, with 10 positions matching TRBD1. Trimming cost V 2 bases and J 1 base; bases outside gene matches: 8. Looked up from germline, CDR1 is SGHNT and CDR2 is YYREEE (reference sequence). The CDR3 has 17 residues. CDR3 sequence: CASSFWGQGWRNTEAFF. As DNA, the CDR3 is TGTGCCAGCAGCTTTTGGGGACAGGGGTGGCGGAACACTGAAGCTTTCTTT.

This clone was observed a single time. The chain joins TRBV19 to TRBJ2-7, with 8 positions matching TRBD1. CDR1 is LNHDA, CDR2 SQIVND, per germline (reference sequence). The CDR3 is 13 amino acids. The trim removed 5 bases at V and 6 bases at J, leaving 6 bases unmatched. The CDR3 region is CASSPGQGAEQYF. The CDR3 DNA sequence: TGTGCCAGTAGTCCGGGGCAGGGGGCCGAGCAGTACTTC.

CDR3 in amino acids: CASSLGQLYEQYF. The DNA for the CDR3 is TGTGCCAGCAGCTTAGGACAGCTCTACGAGCAGTACTTC. This sequence joins TRBV11-3 and TRBJ2-7, with D possibly TRBD1 on 5 matching bases. CDR1 is SGHNT and CDR2 is YENEEA in the germline V gene. The CDR3 runs 13 residues. V lost 1 base and J 3 bases, leaving 7 bases between the germline ends.

The chain recombines TRBV12-5 with TRBJ2-1, with 8 bases identical to TRBD2. The V gene end was trimmed by 6 bases and the J gene end by 2 bases; junction bases not matched to a gene: 6. The CDR3 is made up of 15 amino acids. CDR1 is LGHNT and CDR2 is FRNRAP in the germline V gene. In nucleotides, the CDR3 is TGTGCTAGTGGCCGCGGGGGGATGACCTACAATGAGCAGTTCTTC. Translating gives CASGRGGMTYNEQFF.

This chain connects TRBV5-1 to TRBJ1-5; no clear D gene. The CDR3 extends over 14 amino acids. Germline CDR1 reads SGHRS; CDR2 reads YFSETQ. V lost 4 bases and J 0 bases, leaving 8 bases between the germline ends. CDR3 bases: TGCGCCAGCAGCCCGGGTTATAGCAATCAGCCCCAGCATTTT. This codes for CASSPGYSNQPQHF.